A single sample gave rise to the 24 T cell receptor beta chains below, sequenced in a study of shared clonotypes between healthy human individuals. It was CD45RO-negative cells, positively selected for CCR7, that made up naive CD8 cells, with terminally differentiated effector memory CD45RA+ cells excluded. Using immunoSEQ multiplex PCR, the repertoire was profiled, and TCRdb retains in-frame clones only, with some absent. The sample holds about 820,000 clones, 90% to 95% seen once. Specimen: naive CD8+ T cells sorted from blood. These receptors were taken from a man in his thirties or forties in good health.

The chain combines TRBV27 with TRBJ2-7; D assignment may be TRBD1 or TRBD2 (5 bases each). The CDR3 is made up of 16 amino acids. The V end lost 4 bases, the J end lost 7 bases, and 23 bases lay between the germline ends. Germline V gives CDR1 MNHEY, CDR2 SMNVEV (reference sequence). The CDR3 sequence is CASSSSSGRPRFEQYF. For the CDR3, the DNA is TGTGCCAGCAGTTCTTCCTCGGGACGTCCGCGTTTTGAGCAGTACTTC.

This chain links TRBV12-2 with TRBJ2-2; the D call of TRBD2 is as the table states it, not checked on the DNA. TRBV12-2 is a known pseudogene. This CDR3 comprises 18 residues. CDR3 in amino acids: CASRLVGVTISYAGELFF. The CDR3, as DNA: TGTGCAAGTCGCTTAGTCGGAGTTACGATCTCATACGCCGGGGAGCTGTTTTTT.

This sequence joins TRBV29-1 and TRBJ2-7; D is ambiguous. Looked up from germline, CDR1 is SQVTM and CDR2 is ANQGSEA. The length of the CDR3 is 13 residues. Deletions cut 6 bases from V and 0 bases from J, with 12 bases between. The DNA of the CDR3 is TGCAGCGTGGTCCCATCTAGCTCCTACGAGCAGTACTTC. Amino acid sequence: CSVVPSSSYEQYF.

This rearrangement joins TRBV27 to TRBJ2-1, with 9 bases identical to TRBD1. Germline trimming cut 4 bases from V and 2 bases from J; bases unmatched to any gene: 3. The CDR3 consists of 15 residues. In germline, CDR1 is MNHEY, CDR2 SMNVEV (reference sequence). The CDR3 region is CASSSGTGPYNEQFF. CDR3 DNA sequence: TGTGCCAGCAGTTCCGGGACAGGGCCCTACAATGAGCAGTTCTTC.

V usage is TRBV14 and J usage is TRBJ1-1, with D possibly matching TRBD1 (5 bases). The germline V gene has CDR1 SGHDN and CDR2 FVKESK. The CDR3 sequence is 15 residues long. V shed 0 bases and J shed 1 base, with 9 bases lying between them. In DNA form, the CDR3 reads TGTGCCAGCAGCCAAGAGGGACTGCCGAACACTGAAGCTTTCTTT. Translated: CASSQEGLPNTEAFF.

The table lists this clone with a count of one. This chain links TRBV15 with TRBJ2-7, with 9 bases lining up with TRBD1. V trimming: 4 bases; J trimming: 0 bases; junction bases outside the gene matches: 4. Germline loops: CDR1 LNHNV, CDR2 YYDKDF (reference sequence). The CDR3 has 15 residues. Written as DNA, the CDR3 is TGTGCCACCAGCATCTCGACAGGGGGCTCCTACGAGCAGTACTTC. The encoded protein is CATSISTGGSYEQYF.

This chain links TRBV27 with TRBJ2-1, with 9 positions matching TRBD2. This CDR3 comprises 15 residues. The germline V gene encodes CDR1 MNHEY and CDR2 SMNVEV (reference sequence). V dropped 6 bases and J dropped 2; count of bases not matched to a gene: 5. CDR3 sequence (DNA): TGTGCCAGCAGCGTGGGCGGGAGGGCCTACAATGAGCAGTTCTTC. It encodes CASSVGGRAYNEQFF.

The chain joins TRBV5-1 to TRBJ2-1; D gene uncertain. This CDR3 is 13 amino acids long. Germline assignment: CDR1 SGHRS and CDR2 YFSETQ. V was clipped by 0 bases and J by 8 bases, with 9 bases between them. The CDR3 reads CASSLVQSDEQFF. Written as DNA, the CDR3 is TGCGCCAGCAGCTTGGTACAGTCGGATGAGCAGTTCTTC.

This clone was seen once. The rearrangement uses TRBV7-8 and TRBJ2-7; 8 bases fit TRBD2. CDR3 size: 16 residues. V trimming: 3 bases; J trimming: 2 bases; junction bases outside the gene matches: 9. The germline gives CDR1 SGHVS, CDR2 FQNEAQ. CDR3 coding DNA: TGTGCCAGCAGCTTTAACTTTGCGGGAGGCGCCTACGAGCAGTACTTC. Protein: CASSFNFAGGAYEQYF.

J is TRBJ1-5 and V is TRBV5-8; D may be TRBD1 (6 bases). CDR3 length: 16 amino acids. V lost 5 bases to trimming and J lost 4 bases, with 19 bases between them. CDR1 is SGHTS and CDR2 is YDEGEE in the germline V gene. In nucleotides, the CDR3 is TGTGCCAGCAGACACCGAGGGGGGCAGCCTAATCAGCCCCAGCATTTT. It is translated as CASRHRGGQPNQPQHF. The whole variable domain, remainder taken from reference TRBV5-8 and TRBJ1-5, is EAGVTQSPTHLIKTRGQQATLRCSPISGHTSVYWYQQALGLGLQFLLWYDEGEERNRGNFPPRFSGRQFPNYSSELNVNALELEDSALYLCASRHRGGQPNQPQHFGDGTRLSIL.

Concerning this clone: Sequence at one end of the junction differs from germline and may be a read error. V is TRBV6-6 and J is TRBJ2-7; the D is unclear. The CDR3 totals 12 residues. CDR1 is MNHNY, CDR2 SVGAGI, per germline (reference sequence). The CDR3 sequence is CASSTPSNEQYF. The CDR3 DNA is TGTGCCAGCAGTACCCCCTCCAACGAGCAGTACTTC.

A few counts support this clone. The rearrangement uses TRBV28 and TRBJ2-7; a possible D gene is TRBD1 (6 bases). Looked up from germline, CDR1 is MDHEN and CDR2 is SYDVKM. The CDR3 runs 14 residues. The V end was cut by 5 bases, the J end by 5 bases, with 16 bases between. CDR3 nucleotide sequence: TGTGCCAGCAGTGGACCACAGGGCAGGGACGAGCAGTACTTC. Residues: CASSGPQGRDEQYF. Supplemented by reference TRBV28 and TRBJ2-7, the full variable domain reads DVKVTQSSRYLVKRTGEKVFLECVQDMDHENMFWYRQDPGLGLRLIYFSYDVKMKEKGDIPEGYSVSREKKERFSLILESASTNQTSMYLCASSGPQGRDEQYFGPGTRLTVT.

This clone was seen a single time. The rearrangement uses TRBV5-6 and TRBJ1-1; the D is unclear. V lost 4 bases to trimming and J lost 4 bases, with 8 bases between them. Germline loops: CDR1 SGHDT, CDR2 YYEEEE. The CDR3 runs to 12 residues. Here the CDR3 reads CASSRSPTEAFF. CDR3 nucleotides: TGTGCCAGCAGCCGATCACCCACTGAAGCTTTCTTT.

This clone was detected a few times. J is TRBJ1-1 and V is TRBV5-4; TRBD1 is a possible D gene (6 bases). Trimming removed 5 bases at V and 8 bases at J, with 10 bases between. CDR1 and CDR2 (germline): SGHNT, YYREEE (reference sequence). This CDR3 has 11 residues. The CDR3 DNA sequence: TGTGCCAGCAGGGCCGGGACAGAAGCTTTCTTT. Its translation: CASRAGTEAFF. Supplemented by reference TRBV5-4 and TRBJ1-1, the full variable domain reads ETGVTQSPTHLIKTRGQQVTLRCSSQSGHNTVSWYQQALGQGPQFIFQYYREEENGRGNFPPRFSGLQFPNYSSELNVNALELDDSALYLCASRAGTEAFFGQGTRLTVV.

The V and J genes are TRBV28 and TRBJ1-5; D gene uncertain. This CDR3 spans 12 amino acids. V lost 3 bases and J lost 6, with 6 bases in between. CDR1 is MDHEN and CDR2 is SYDVKM in the germline V gene. CDR3 residues: CASSFYGQPQHF. In DNA form, the CDR3 reads TGTGCCAGCAGTTTTTACGGTCAGCCCCAGCATTTT.

A single count supports this clone. This chain joins TRBV6-1 and TRBJ2-7; unclear D gene. The CDR3 covers 13 residues. Germline CDR1 and CDR2: MNHNS and SASEGT. With 3 bases removed from V and 3 bases from J, the gap between germline ends came to 9 bases. In DNA, the CDR3 is TGTGCCAGCAGTGACCAGTACAACTACGAGCAGTACTTC. Translated: CASSDQYNYEQYF.

This clone was seen at least ten times. The V gene is TRBV5-4, the J gene TRBJ2-7; D may be TRBD1 (6 bases). The CDR3 sequence is 14 residues long. V lost 3 bases and J 5 bases, leaving 15 bases between the germline ends. Germline V gene sequence: CDR1 SGHNT, CDR2 YYREEE (reference sequence). Here the CDR3 reads CASSSAVGAHEQYF. The CDR3 DNA reads as TGTGCCAGCAGCTCCGCAGTGGGGGCCCACGAGCAGTACTTC.

The chain joins TRBV11-2 to TRBJ2-1; D is uncertain. The length of the CDR3 is 12 residues. Trimming pared 0 bases from V and 8 bases from J, leaving 5 bases between. In germline, CDR1 is SGHAT, CDR2 FQNNGV. For the CDR3, the DNA is TGTGCCAGCAGCTTAGATGCTTATGAGCAGTTCTTC. Translated: CASSLDAYEQFF.

The J gene is TRBJ2-4, the V gene TRBV21-1; the table's TRBD2 call for D was not verified on the DNA. TRBV21-1 is deemed a pseudogene. This CDR3 is built from 18 residues. CDR3 loop: CASSKVPAYRWSGNIQYF. The CDR3 DNA sequence: TGTGCCAGCAGCAAAGTCCCAGCCTATAGATGGTCGGGAAACATTCAGTACTTC.

Here the CDR3 reads CASSLGSVAGTIVNEQFF. The CDR3 bases are TGTGCCAGCAGCTTAGGATCGGTAGCGGGCACTATCGTCAATGAGCAGTTCTTC. The V call is TRBV7-6, the J call TRBJ2-1, with TRBD2 identical over 7 bases. V gave up 1 base and J gave up 6 bases; unmatched junction bases: 15. In germline, CDR1 is SGHVS, CDR2 FNYEAQ. This CDR3 spans 18 amino acids. Complete variable domain (other parts from reference TRBV7-6 and TRBJ2-1): GAGVSQSPRYKVTKRGQDVALRCDPISGHVSLYWYRQALGQGPEFLTYFNYEAQQDKSGLPNDRFSAERPEGSISTLTIQRTEQRDSAMYRCASSLGSVAGTIVNEQFFGPGTRLTVL.

V and J are TRBV27 and TRBJ2-3; D is ambiguous. The ends were cut back, 4 bases at V and 8 bases at J, with 7 bases in the middle. Germline CDR1 MNHEY, CDR2 SMNVEV (reference sequence). The CDR3 is made up of 11 amino acids. CDR3 sequence (DNA): TGTGCCAGCAGTTCCACTTTTACGCAGTATTTT. Its protein is CASSSTFTQYF.

The V call is TRBV27, the J call TRBJ2-3, with TRBD2 matching over 12 bases. The CDR3 totals 17 residues. The V gene's germline CDR1 is MNHEY and CDR2 SMNVEV (reference sequence). V lost 5 bases and J lost 4; bases outside the gene matches: 10. The CDR3 DNA sequence: TGTGCCAGCAGTCCAATCCGGACTAGCGGGGTCTCAGATACGCAGTATTTT. This gives the protein CASSPIRTSGVSDTQYF.

This sequence joins TRBV7-8 and TRBJ2-5, with TRBD1 matching 11 bases. This CDR3 has 14 residues. Germline values: CDR1 SGHVS, CDR2 FQNEAQ. J was trimmed by 5 bases and V by 5 bases; bases with no gene match: 4. This CDR3 reads CASSGDRGFETQYF. The CDR3 region has the DNA TGTGCCAGCAGCGGGGACAGGGGGTTTGAGACCCAGTACTTC.

V gene TRBV27 combines with J gene TRBJ2-7, with TRBD2 matching 7 bases. The germline gives CDR1 MNHEY, CDR2 SMNVEV (reference sequence). The V and J ends lost 4 bases and 4 bases, in that order; junction bases with no gene match: 7. The CDR3 spans 14 residues. The CDR3 is CASSYEGGPYEQYF. The CDR3 nucleotides read TGTGCCAGCAGTTATGAGGGAGGGCCGTACGAGCAGTACTTC.